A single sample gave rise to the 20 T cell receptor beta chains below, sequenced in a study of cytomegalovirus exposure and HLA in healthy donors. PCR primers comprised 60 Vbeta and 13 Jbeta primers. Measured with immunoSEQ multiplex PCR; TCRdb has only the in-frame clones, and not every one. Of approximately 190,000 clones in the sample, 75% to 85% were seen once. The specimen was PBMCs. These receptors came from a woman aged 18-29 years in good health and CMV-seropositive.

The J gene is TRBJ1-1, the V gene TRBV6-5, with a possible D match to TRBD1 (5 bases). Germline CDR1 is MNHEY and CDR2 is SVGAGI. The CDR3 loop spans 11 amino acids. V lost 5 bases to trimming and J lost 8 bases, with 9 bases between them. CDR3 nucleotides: TGTGCCAGCAGTGGGGGGAGAGAAGCTTTCTTT. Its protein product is CASSGGREAFF.

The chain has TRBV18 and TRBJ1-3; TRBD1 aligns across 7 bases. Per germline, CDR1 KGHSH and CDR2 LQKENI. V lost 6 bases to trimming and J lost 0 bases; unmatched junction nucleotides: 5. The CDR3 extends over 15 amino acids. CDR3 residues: CASSSGQISGNTIYF. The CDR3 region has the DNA TGTGCCAGCTCGTCGGGACAGATCTCTGGAAACACCATATATTTT.

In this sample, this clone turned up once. In nucleotides, the CDR3 is TGTGCCAGCAGCCAAGATTCAAGAGATTTTTATGGCTACACCTTC. Encoded protein: CASSQDSRDFYGYTF. V and J are TRBV4-2 and TRBJ1-2, with no clear D. The CDR3 extends over 15 amino acids. Germline CDR1 reads LGHNA; CDR2 reads YNFKEQ. V gave up 0 bases and J gave up 5 bases, with 13 bases separating them.

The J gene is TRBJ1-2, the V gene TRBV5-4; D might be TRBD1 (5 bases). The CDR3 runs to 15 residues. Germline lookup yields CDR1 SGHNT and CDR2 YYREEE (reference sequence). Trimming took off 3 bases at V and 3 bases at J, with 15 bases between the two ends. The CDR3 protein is CASSSAGRWHYGYTF. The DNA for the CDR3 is TGTGCCAGCAGCTCCGCGGGACGGTGGCACTATGGCTACACCTTC.

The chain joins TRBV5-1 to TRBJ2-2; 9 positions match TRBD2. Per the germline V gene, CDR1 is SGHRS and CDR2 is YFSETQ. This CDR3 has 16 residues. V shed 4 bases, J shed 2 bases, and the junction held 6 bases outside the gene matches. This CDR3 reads CASSLLAGPNTGELFF. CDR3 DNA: TGCGCCAGCAGCCTACTAGCGGGTCCAAACACCGGGGAGCTGTTTTTT.

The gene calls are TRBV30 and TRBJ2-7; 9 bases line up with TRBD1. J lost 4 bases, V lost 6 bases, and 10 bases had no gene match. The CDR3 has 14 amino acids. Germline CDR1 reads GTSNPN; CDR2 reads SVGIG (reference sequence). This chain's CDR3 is CACSHRDRVYEQYF. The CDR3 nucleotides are TGTGCCTGCTCCCACCGGGACAGGGTTTACGAGCAGTACTTC.

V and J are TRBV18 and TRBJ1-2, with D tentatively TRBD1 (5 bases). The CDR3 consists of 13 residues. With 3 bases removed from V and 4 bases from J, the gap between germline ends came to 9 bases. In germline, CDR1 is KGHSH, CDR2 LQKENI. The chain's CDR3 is CASSPGPIYGYTF. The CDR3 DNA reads TGTGCCAGCTCACCGGGGCCAATCTATGGCTACACCTTC.

The CDR3 DNA reads as TGCGCCAGCAGTGGGACAGGAAACTCCTACGAGCAGTACTTC. Translation gives CASSGTGNSYEQYF. V is TRBV5-1 and J is TRBJ2-5, with 8 positions matching TRBD1. The DNA end is more similar to TRBJ2-7, so the J call may be wrong. The CDR3 has 14 amino acids. The germline V gene encodes CDR1 SGHRS and CDR2 YFSETQ.

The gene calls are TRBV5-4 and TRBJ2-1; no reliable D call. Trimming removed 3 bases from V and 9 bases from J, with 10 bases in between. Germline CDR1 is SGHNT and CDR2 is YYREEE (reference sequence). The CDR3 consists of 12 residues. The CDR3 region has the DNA TGTGCCAGCAGCTCAAATTCGGGTGAGCAGTTCTTC. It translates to CASSSNSGEQFF.

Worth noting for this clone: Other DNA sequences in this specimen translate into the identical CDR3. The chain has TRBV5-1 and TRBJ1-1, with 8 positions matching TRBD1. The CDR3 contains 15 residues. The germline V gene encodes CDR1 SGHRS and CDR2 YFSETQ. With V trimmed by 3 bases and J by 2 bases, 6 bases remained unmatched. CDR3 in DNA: TGCGCCAGCAGCTACCGACAGGGGTTAAACACTGAAGCTTTCTTT. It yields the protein CASSYRQGLNTEAFF.

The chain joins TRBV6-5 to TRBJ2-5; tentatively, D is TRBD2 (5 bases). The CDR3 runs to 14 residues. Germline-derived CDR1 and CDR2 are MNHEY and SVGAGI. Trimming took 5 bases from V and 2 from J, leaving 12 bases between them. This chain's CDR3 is CASSDRSGQETQYF. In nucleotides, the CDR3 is TGTGCCAGCAGTGACCGAAGCGGTCAAGAGACCCAGTACTTC.

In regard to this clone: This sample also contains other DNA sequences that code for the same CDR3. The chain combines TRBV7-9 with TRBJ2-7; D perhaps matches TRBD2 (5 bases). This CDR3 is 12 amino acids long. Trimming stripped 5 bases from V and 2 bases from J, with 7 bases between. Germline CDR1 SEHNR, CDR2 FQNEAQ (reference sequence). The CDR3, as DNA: TGTGCCAGCAGCCCCGGGACCTACGAGCAGTACTTC. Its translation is CASSPGTYEQYF.

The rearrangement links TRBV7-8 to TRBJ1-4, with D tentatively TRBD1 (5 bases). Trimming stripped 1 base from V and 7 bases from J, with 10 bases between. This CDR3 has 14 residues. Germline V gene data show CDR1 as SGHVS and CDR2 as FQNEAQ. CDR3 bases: TGTGCCAGCAGCTTAGGCCGGAGGGGTGAAAAACTGTTTTTT. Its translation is CASSLGRRGEKLFF.

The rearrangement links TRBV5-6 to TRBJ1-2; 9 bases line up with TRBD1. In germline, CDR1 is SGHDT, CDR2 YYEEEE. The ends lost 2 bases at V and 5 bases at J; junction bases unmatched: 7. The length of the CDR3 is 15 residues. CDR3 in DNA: TGTGCCAGCAGCTTAAGGCCAGGGACAGGGTATGGCTACACCTTC. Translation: CASSLRPGTGYGYTF.

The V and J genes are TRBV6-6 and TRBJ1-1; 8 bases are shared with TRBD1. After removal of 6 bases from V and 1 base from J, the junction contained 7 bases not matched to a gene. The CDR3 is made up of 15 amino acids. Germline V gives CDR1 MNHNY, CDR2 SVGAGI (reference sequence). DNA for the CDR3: TGTGCCAGCAGCCGCCGGACAGGGACGAACACTGAAGCTTTCTTT. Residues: CASSRRTGTNTEAFF.

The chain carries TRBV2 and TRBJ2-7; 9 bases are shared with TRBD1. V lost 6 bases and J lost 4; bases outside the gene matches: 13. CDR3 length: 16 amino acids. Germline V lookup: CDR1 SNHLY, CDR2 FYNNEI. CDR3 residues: CASRPSTGGRQYEQYF. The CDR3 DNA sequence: TGTGCCAGCAGACCCTCCACAGGGGGCCGCCAATACGAGCAGTACTTC.

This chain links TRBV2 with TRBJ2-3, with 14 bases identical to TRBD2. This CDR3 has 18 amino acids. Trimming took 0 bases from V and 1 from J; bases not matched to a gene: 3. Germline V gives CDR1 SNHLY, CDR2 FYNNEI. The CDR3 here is CASSEAGGLAGGTDTQYF. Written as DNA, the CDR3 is TGTGCCAGCAGTGAAGCGGGGGGACTAGCGGGGGGCACAGATACGCAGTATTTT.

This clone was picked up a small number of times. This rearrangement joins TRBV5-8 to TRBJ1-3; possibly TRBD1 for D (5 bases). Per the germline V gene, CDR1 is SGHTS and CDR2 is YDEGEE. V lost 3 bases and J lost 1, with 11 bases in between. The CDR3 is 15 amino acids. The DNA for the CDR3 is TGTGCCAGCAGCTACCCAGGGTTTTCTGGAAACACCATATATTTT. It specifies CASSYPGFSGNTIYF.

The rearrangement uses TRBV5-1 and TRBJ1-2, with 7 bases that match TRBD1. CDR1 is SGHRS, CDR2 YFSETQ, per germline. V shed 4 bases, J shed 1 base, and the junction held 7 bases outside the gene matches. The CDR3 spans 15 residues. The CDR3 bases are TGCGCCAGCAGCCCCCCGGGACAGAGTAACTATGGCTACACCTTC. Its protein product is CASSPPGQSNYGYTF.

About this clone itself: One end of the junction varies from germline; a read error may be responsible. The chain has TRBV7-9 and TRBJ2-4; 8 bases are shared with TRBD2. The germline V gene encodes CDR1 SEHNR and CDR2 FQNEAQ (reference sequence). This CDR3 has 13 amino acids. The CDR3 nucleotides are TGTGCCAGCACGCGGGGGGATAAAAACAGTCAGTACTTC. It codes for CASTRGDKNSQYF. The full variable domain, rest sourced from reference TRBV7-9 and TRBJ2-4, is DTGVSQNPRHKITKRGQNVTFRCDPISEHNRLYWYRQTLGQGPEFLTYFQNEAQLEKSRLLSDRFSAERPKGSFSTLEIQRTEQGDSAMYLCASTRGDKNSQYFGAGTRLSVL.